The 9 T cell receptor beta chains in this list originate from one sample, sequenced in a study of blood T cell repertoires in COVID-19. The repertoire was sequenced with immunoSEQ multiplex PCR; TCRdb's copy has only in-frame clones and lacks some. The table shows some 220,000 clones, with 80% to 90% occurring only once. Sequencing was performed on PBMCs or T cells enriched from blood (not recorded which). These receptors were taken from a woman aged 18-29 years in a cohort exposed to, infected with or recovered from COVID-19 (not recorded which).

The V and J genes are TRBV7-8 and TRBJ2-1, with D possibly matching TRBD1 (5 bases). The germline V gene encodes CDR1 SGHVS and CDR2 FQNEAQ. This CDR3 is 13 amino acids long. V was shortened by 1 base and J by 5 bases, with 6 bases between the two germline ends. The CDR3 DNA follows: TGTGCCAGCAGCTTAGGCAGGGACAATGAGCAGTTCTTC. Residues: CASSLGRDNEQFF.

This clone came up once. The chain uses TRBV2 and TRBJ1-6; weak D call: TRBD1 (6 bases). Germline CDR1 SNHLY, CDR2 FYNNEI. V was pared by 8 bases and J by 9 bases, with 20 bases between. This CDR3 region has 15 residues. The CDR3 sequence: CASEMTGQGGSPLHF. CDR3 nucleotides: TGTGCCAGCGAAATGACAGGTCAAGGGGGTTCACCCCTCCACTTT.

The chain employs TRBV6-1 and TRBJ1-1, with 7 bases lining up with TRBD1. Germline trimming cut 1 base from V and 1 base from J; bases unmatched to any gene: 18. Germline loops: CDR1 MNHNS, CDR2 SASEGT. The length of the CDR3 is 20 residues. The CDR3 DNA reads TGTGCCAGCAGTGAAGGATATTACAACGCGAGGGGGCGCAGGAACACTGAAGCTTTCTTT. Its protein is CASSEGYYNARGRRNTEAFF.

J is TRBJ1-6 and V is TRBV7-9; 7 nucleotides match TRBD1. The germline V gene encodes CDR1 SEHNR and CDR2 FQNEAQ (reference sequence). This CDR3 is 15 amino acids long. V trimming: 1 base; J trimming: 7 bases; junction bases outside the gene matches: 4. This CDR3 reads CASSLGDSYNSPLHF. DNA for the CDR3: TGTGCCAGCAGCTTAGGGGACAGTTACAATTCACCCCTCCACTTT. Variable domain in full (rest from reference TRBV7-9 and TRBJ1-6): DTGVSQNPRHKITKRGQNVTFRCDPISEHNRLYWYRQTLGQGPEFLTYFQNEAQLEKSRLLSDRFSAERPKGSFSTLEIQRTEQGDSAMYLCASSLGDSYNSPLHFGNGTRLTVT.

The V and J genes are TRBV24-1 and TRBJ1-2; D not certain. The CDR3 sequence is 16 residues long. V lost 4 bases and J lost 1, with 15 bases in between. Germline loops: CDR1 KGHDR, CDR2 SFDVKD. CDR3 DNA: TGTGCCACCAGTGACGCCGGGAAGGGCCTTAACTATGGCTACACCTTC. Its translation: CATSDAGKGLNYGYTF.

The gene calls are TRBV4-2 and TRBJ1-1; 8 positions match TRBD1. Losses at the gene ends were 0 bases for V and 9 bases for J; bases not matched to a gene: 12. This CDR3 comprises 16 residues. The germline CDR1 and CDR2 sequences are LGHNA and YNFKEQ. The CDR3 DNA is TGTGCCAGCAGCCAAGACGGGGTGGCAGGGGGCTTGAAAGCTTTCTTT. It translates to CASSQDGVAGGLKAFF.

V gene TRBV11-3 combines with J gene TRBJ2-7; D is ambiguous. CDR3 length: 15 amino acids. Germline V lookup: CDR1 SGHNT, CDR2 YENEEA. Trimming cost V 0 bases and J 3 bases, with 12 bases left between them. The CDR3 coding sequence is TGTGCCAGCAGCTTAGATGGTCCCACTCTCTACGAGCAGTACTTC. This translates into CASSLDGPTLYEQYF. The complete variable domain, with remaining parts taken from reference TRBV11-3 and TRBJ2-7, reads EAGVVQSPRYKIIEKKQPVAFWCNPISGHNTLYWYLQNLGQGPELLIRYENEEAVDDSQLPKDRFSAERLKGVDSTLKIQPAELGDSAVYLCASSLDGPTLYEQYFGPGTRLTVT.

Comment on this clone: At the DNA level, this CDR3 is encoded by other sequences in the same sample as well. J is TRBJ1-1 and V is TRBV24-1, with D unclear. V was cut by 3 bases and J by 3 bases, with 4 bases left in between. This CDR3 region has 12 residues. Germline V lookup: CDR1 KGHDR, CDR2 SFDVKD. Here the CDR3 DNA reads TGTGCCACCAGTGATCCGGACACTGAAGCTTTCTTT. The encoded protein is CATSDPDTEAFF.

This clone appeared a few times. CDR3: CASSDPGQGHSGNTIYF. CDR3 coding DNA: TGTGCCAGCAGTGACCCGGGACAGGGTCACTCTGGAAACACCATATATTTT. This chain uses TRBV25-1 with TRBJ1-3, with 9 bases fitting TRBD1. The germline V gene encodes CDR1 MGHDK and CDR2 SYGVNS. This CDR3 is 17 amino acids long. With V trimmed by 3 bases and J by 0 bases, 6 bases remained unmatched.